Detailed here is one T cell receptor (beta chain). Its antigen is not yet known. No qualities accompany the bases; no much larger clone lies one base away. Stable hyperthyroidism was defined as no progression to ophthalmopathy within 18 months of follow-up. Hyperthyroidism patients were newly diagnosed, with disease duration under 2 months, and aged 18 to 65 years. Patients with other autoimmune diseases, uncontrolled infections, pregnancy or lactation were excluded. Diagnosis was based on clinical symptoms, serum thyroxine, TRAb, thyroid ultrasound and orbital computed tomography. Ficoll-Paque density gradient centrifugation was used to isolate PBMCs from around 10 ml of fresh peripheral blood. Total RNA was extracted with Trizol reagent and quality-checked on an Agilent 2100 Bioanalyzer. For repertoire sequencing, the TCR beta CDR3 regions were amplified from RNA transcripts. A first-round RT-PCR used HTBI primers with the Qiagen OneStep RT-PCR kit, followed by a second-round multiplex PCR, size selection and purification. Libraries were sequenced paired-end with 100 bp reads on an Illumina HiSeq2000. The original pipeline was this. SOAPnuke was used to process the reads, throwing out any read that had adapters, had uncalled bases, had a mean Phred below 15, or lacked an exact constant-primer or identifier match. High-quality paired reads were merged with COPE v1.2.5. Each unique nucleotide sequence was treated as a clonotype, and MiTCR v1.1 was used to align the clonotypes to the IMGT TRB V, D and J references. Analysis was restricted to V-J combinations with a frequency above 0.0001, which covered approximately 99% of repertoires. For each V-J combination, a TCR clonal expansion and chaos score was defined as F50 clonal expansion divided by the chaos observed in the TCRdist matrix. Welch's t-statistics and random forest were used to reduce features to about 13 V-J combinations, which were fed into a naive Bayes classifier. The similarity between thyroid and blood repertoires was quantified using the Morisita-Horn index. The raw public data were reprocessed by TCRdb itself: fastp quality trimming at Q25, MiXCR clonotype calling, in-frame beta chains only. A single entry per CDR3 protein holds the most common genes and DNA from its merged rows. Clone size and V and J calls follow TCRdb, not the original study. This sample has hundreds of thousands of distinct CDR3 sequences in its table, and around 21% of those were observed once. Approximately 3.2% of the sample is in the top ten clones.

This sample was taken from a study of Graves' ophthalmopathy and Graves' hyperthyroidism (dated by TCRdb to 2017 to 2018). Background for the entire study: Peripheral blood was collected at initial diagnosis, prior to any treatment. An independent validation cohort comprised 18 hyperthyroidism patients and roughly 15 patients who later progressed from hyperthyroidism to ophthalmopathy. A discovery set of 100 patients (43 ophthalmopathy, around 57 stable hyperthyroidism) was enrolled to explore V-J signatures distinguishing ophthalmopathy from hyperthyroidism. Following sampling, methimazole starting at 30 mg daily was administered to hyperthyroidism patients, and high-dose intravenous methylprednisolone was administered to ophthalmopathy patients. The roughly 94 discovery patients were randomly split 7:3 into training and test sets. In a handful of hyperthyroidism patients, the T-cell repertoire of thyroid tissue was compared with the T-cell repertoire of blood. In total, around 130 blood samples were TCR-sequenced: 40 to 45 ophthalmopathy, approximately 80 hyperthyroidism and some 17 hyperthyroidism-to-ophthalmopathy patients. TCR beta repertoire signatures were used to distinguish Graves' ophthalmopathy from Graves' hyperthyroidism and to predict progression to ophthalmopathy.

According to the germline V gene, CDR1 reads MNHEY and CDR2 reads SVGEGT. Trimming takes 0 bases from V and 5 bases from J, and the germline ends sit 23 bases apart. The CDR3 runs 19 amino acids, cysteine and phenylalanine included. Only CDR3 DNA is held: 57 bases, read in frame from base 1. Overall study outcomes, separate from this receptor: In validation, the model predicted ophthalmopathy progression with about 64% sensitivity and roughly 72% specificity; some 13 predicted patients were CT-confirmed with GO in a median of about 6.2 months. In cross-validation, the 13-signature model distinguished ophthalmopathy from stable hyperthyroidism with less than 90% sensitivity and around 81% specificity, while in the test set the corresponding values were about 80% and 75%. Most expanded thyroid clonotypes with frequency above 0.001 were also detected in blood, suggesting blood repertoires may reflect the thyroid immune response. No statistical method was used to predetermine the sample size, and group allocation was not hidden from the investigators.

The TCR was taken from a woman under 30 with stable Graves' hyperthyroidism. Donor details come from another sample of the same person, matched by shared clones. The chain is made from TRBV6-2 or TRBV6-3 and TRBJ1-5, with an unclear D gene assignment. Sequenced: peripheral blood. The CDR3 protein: CASSYSISLRDTPDQPQHF. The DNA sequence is TGTGCCAGCAGTTACTCGATAAGTTTGCGAGATACGCCGGATCAGCCCCAGCATTTT.